The 13 T cell receptor beta chains below were found in one sample sequenced in a study of blood T cell repertoires in COVID-19 (TCRdb year 2020). Receptor amplification or capture employed the immunoSEQ multiplex PCR assay. The table was pulled from immuneACCESS by TCRdb, which kept in-frame rearrangements only. Such tables lose some clones; where checked, under half of the loss comes from unresolved V genes, and the rest has no known cause. Present in this sample are 250,000 to 350,000 clones, 80% to 90% of which were seen just once. The ten top clones hold about 4.3% of the sample. The specimen sequenced was PBMCs or T cells enriched from blood (not recorded which). These receptors were collected from a woman between 25 and 40 years old who had recovered from COVID-19.

This clone was recorded a few times. The gene calls are TRBV5-1 and TRBJ1-6; D gene ambiguous. Per the germline V gene, CDR1 is SGHRS and CDR2 is YFSETQ. V was clipped by 4 bases and J by 0 bases, with 11 bases between them. This CDR3 region has 16 residues. The CDR3 DNA follows: TGCGCCAGCAGCAGTACAACCCGCTCCTATAATTCACCCCTCCACTTT. It codes for CASSSTTRSYNSPLHF.

The V call is TRBV28, the J call TRBJ1-5; 12 bases fit TRBD1. The CDR3 sequence is 17 residues long. V lost 5 bases to trimming and J lost 6 bases; unmatched junction nucleotides: 11. CDR1 is MDHEN and CDR2 is SYDVKM in the germline V gene. The CDR3 protein is CASSPGTGGLFSQPQHF. CDR3 coding DNA: TGTGCCAGCAGTCCTGGGACAGGGGGCCTCTTCAGTCAGCCCCAGCATTTT.

This clone has more than one count but fewer than ten. This chain uses TRBV12-3 or TRBV12-4 with TRBJ1-5; no reliable D call. V was trimmed by 2 bases and J by 12 bases, leaving 11 bases between them. The CDR3 runs 12 residues. CDR3 protein: CASSLWSTDQHF. CDR3 sequence (DNA): TGTGCCAGCAGTTTATGGTCTACAGACCAGCATTTT.

This sequence joins TRBV29-1 and TRBJ2-7; 8 nucleotides align to TRBD1. CDR1 and CDR2 (germline): SQVTM, ANQGSEA. This CDR3 is built from 14 residues. After removal of 0 bases from V and 2 bases from J, the junction contained 3 bases not matched to a gene. The CDR3: CSVEETGVTYEQYF. In nucleotides, the CDR3 is TGCAGCGTTGAAGAGACAGGGGTGACCTACGAGCAGTACTTC.

The CDR3 spells CASSAGTGGGGPAKNIQYF. CDR3 bases: TGTGCCAGCAGTGCGGGGACAGGGGGCGGAGGACCAGCCAAAAACATTCAGTACTTC. The chain joins TRBV2 to TRBJ2-4, with TRBD1 matching over 12 bases. The CDR3 consists of 19 residues. The germline CDR1 and CDR2 sequences are SNHLY and FYNNEI. J gave up 0 bases and V 4 bases, and 10 bases lay outside the gene matches.

The gene calls are TRBV29-1 and TRBJ1-2; no clear D. V gave up 1 base and J gave up 8 bases, with 11 bases separating them. This CDR3 is built from 12 residues. CDR1 and CDR2 from the germline V gene are SQVTM and ANQGSEA. The CDR3 DNA is TGCAGCGTTGAAGTGGGCGGGGTCGGCTACACCTTC. It is translated as CSVEVGGVGYTF.

In its sample, this clone was seen once. V gene TRBV9 combines with J gene TRBJ1-2, with D maybe TRBD1 (5 bases). Germline CDR1 SGDLS, CDR2 YYNGEE. Between the trimmed V and J ends, which lost 5 bases and 1 base, there was a span of 24 bases. The CDR3 extends over 18 amino acids. Written as DNA, the CDR3 is TGTGCCAGCAGTGCCCAAGGAGGGGCCATTACATTTAACTATGGCTACACCTTC. This gives the protein CASSAQGGAITFNYGYTF.

This clone was counted between two and nine times. Other nucleotide sequences from this sample produce the same CDR3. This rearrangement joins TRBV19 to TRBJ1-5; D is unclear. This CDR3 is built from 15 residues. The V end was cut by 6 bases, the J end by 0 bases, with 12 bases between. Germline V gene data show CDR1 as LNHDA and CDR2 as SQIVND (reference sequence). In nucleotides, the CDR3 is TGTGCCAGTAGCCGGACGGGATATAGCAATCAGCCCCAGCATTTT. This translates into CASSRTGYSNQPQHF.

This chain connects TRBV11-2 to TRBJ2-7; 7 bases are a match to TRBD2. From germline, CDR1 is SGHAT and CDR2 FQNNGV. The trim removed 0 bases at V and 3 bases at J, leaving 5 bases unmatched. The CDR3 sequence is 15 residues long. CDR3 protein: CASSLDTGGIYEQYF. CDR3 DNA sequence: TGTGCCAGCAGCTTAGATACGGGAGGAATCTACGAGCAGTACTTC. Looking up the rest from reference TRBV11-2 and TRBJ2-7 gives the full variable domain: EAGVAQSPRYKIIEKRQSVAFWCNPISGHATLYWYQQILGQGPKLLIQFQNNGVVDDSQLPKDRFSAERLKGVDSTLKIQPAKLEDSAVYLCASSLDTGGIYEQYFGPGTRLTVT.

The rearrangement links TRBV7-2 to TRBJ2-7; 9 bases are a match to TRBD2. CDR1 is SGHTA and CDR2 is FQGNSA in the germline V gene. The junction had 5 bases not matched to a gene; V was cut back by 5 bases and J by 0 bases. The CDR3 runs 15 residues. As DNA, the CDR3 is TGTGCCAGCAGCCCGCTAGCGGGATTCTCCTACGAGCAGTACTTC. It translates to CASSPLAGFSYEQYF.

This clone has more than one count but fewer than ten. The chain recombines TRBV5-6 with TRBJ1-1, with D perhaps matching TRBD1 (6 bases). Trimming cost V 3 bases and J 5 bases, with 17 bases left between them. This CDR3 has 15 amino acids. CDR1 is SGHDT and CDR2 is YYEEEE in the germline V gene. As DNA, the CDR3 is TGTGCCAGCAGCTCTGGGGGCATCTCTCGTACTGAAGCTTTCTTT. It translates to CASSSGGISRTEAFF.

This clone showed up just once. V gene TRBV7-3 combines with J gene TRBJ1-1; 7 bases fit TRBD1. Germline values: CDR1 SGHTA, CDR2 FQGTGA. V trimming: 7 bases; J trimming: 1 base; junction bases outside the gene matches: 6. The CDR3 totals 14 residues. The CDR3 region is CASKLGQANTEAFF. DNA of the CDR3: TGTGCCAGCAAGTTAGGACAGGCGAACACTGAAGCTTTCTTT.

Turning to this clone: Other nucleotide sequences from this sample produce the same CDR3. This chain uses TRBV19 with TRBJ1-5; TRBD1 might be the D (5 bases). The CDR3 runs to 14 residues. The germline CDR1 and CDR2 sequences are LNHDA and SQIVND (reference sequence). V lost 7 bases, J lost 5 bases, and 15 bases lay in between. The CDR3 DNA reads as TGTGCCAGTATGGAAGGGGCGCATTATCAGCCCCAGCATTTT. It yields the protein CASMEGAHYQPQHF.